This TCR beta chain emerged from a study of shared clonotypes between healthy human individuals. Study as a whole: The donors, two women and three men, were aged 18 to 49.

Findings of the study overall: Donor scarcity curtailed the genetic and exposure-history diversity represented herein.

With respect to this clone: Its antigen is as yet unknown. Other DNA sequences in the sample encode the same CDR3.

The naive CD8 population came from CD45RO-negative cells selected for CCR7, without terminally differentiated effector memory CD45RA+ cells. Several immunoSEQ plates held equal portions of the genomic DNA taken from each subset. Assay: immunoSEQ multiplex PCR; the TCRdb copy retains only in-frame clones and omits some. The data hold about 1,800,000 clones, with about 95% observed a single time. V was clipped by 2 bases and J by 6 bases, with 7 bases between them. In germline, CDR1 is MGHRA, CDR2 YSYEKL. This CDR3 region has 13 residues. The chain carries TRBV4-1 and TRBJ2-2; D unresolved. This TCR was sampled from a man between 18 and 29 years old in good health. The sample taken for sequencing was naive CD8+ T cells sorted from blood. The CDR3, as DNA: TGCGCCAGCAGCCAACGCCTGGCCGGGGAGCTGTTTTTT. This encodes CASSQRLAGELFF.